These T cell receptor beta chains were read from a single sample in a study of Ad26.COV2.S vaccination and SARS-CoV-2 variants. Measured with immunoSEQ multiplex PCR; TCRdb has only the in-frame clones, and not every one. The sample carries about 680,000 clones, more than 70% recorded once. The starting material was peripheral blood, obtained in a trial of Ad26.COV2.S vaccine versus placebo. Receptors were obtained from a person aged 18-60 years who received the Ad26.COV2.S COVID-19 vaccine or a placebo. The CDR3 runs from the conserved cysteine through the conserved F or W. The D gene is left open where the match is weak. A clone size is listed for some rows: how often the clone was seen (once, few, many), or a class if it is expanded.

J,D,V,size,CDR3,DNA
TRBJ2-7,NA,TRBV21-1,NA,CASSNGGALYEQYF,TGTGCCAGCAGCAACGGAGGGGCCCTCTACGAGCAGTACTTC
TRBJ2-1,TRBD2,TRBV9,NA,CASSYSGGSYNEQFF,TGTGCCAGCAGCTATAGCGGGGGCTCCTACAATGAGCAGTTCTTC
TRBJ1-1,NA,TRBV5-1,NA,CASRPDRNTEAFF,TGCGCCAGCAGACCAGACAGGAACACTGAAGCTTTCTTT
TRBJ2-1,NA,TRBV14,NA,CASNNRGGFNEQFF,TGTGCCAGCAACAACAGGGGGGGATTCAATGAGCAGTTCTTC
TRBJ1-6,NA,TRBV6-5,NA,CASSRTQGLSSPLHF,TGTGCCAGCAGTCGGACACAGGGTCTCAGTTCACCCCTCCACTTT
TRBJ2-5,NA,TRBV12-3/TRBV12-4,NA,CASQVFETQYF,TGTGCCAGCCAGGTATTCGAGACCCAGTACTTC
TRBJ2-1,NA,TRBV5-4,NA,CASSGPIGNEQFF,TGTGCCAGCAGTGGCCCCATAGGAAATGAGCAGTTCTTC
TRBJ1-5,NA,TRBV27,NA,CASGYSNQPQHF,TGTGCCAGCGGTTATAGCAATCAGCCCCAGCATTTT
TRBJ2-2,TRBD1,TRBV2,NA,CARTGGTGELFF,TGTGCCAGAACAGGGGGCACCGGGGAGCTGTTTTTT
TRBJ2-1,TRBD1,TRBV24-1,NA,CATSDTGVGSYNEQFF,TGTGCCACCAGTGACACAGGGGTGGGCTCCTACAATGAGCAGTTCTTC
TRBJ2-1,TRBD2,TRBV5-5,once,CASSPSRGGLDNEQFF,TGTGCCAGCAGCCCCAGTCGGGGGGGCCTGGACAATGAGCAGTTCTTC
TRBJ2-1,NA,TRBV7-2,NA,CASSLGQAPYNEQFF,TGTGCCAGCAGCTTAGGACAAGCCCCCTACAATGAGCAGTTCTTC
TRBJ1-1,NA,TRBV5-1,once,CASSPGGAEAFF,TGCGCCAGCAGCCCAGGCGGGGCTGAAGCTTTCTTT
TRBJ2-5,TRBD1,TRBV24-1,NA,CATSDLHTGGETQYF,TGTGCCACCAGTGATTTGCACACAGGGGGGGAGACCCAGTACTTC
TRBJ2-5,NA,TRBV24-1,NA,CATSDLVLGTQYF,TGTGCCACCAGTGATTTGGTACTAGGGACCCAGTACTTC
TRBJ1-1,NA,TRBV5-4,NA,CASSYTTGTEAFF,TGTGCCAGCAGCTATACTACCGGGACAGAAGCTTTCTTT
TRBJ2-2,TRBD2,TRBV4-1,NA,CASSKGLAGGKTGELFF,TGCGCCAGCAGCAAGGGACTAGCGGGGGGAAAAACCGGGGAGCTGTTTTTT
TRBJ2-5,TRBD2,TRBV7-2,NA,CASSLLAGEETQYF,TGTGCCAGCAGCCTACTAGCGGGAGAGGAGACCCAGTACTTC
TRBJ2-1,TRBD1,TRBV12-3/TRBV12-4,NA,CASSLGQVGQFF,TGTGCCAGCAGCCTGGGACAGGTTGGGCAGTTCTTC
TRBJ1-5,NA,TRBV6-5,NA,CASRGEVRQPQHF,TGTGCCAGTAGGGGGGAGGTTCGCCAGCCCCAGCATTTT
TRBJ2-1,TRBD2,TRBV11-3,NA,CASSLGGTSGSNNEQFF,TGTGCCAGCAGCTTAGGCGGGACTAGCGGGAGTAACAATGAGCAGTTCTTC
TRBJ1-2,NA,TRBV20-1,NA,CSARENYGYTF,TGCAGTGCTAGGGAAAACTATGGCTACACCTTC
TRBJ1-1,NA,TRBV5-5,once,CASSPWNTEAFF,TGTGCCAGCAGCCCCTGGAACACTGAAGCTTTCTTT
TRBJ1-1,NA,TRBV3-1/TRBV3-2,NA,CASSPRGTEAFF,TGTGCCAGCAGCCCAAGAGGGACTGAAGCTTTCTTT
TRBJ1-3,NA,TRBV3-1/TRBV3-2,NA,CASSQDTRGAHSGNTIYF,TGTGCCAGCAGCCAAGACACCAGGGGCGCACACTCTGGAAACACCATATATTTT
TRBJ1-5,NA,TRBV6-9,NA,CASSYTRGPTNQPQHF,TGTGCCAGCAGTTATACCCGCGGACCGACCAATCAGCCCCAGCATTTT
TRBJ2-1,TRBD2,TRBV25-1,NA,CASRGLAELTQFF,TGTGCCAGCAGAGGACTAGCGGAGCTCACGCAGTTCTTC
TRBJ1-5,NA,TRBV9,NA,CASSVGTDIKPQHF,TGTGCCAGCAGCGTAGGGACAGACATTAAGCCCCAGCATTTT
TRBJ1-5,TRBD1,TRBV5-1,NA,CASTPTGVGNQPQHF,TGCGCCAGCACACCTACAGGGGTGGGCAATCAGCCCCAGCATTTT
TRBJ2-5,NA,TRBV3-1/TRBV3-2,NA,CASSQRGAGETQYF,TGTGCCAGCAGCCAACGGGGGGCGGGAGAGACCCAGTACTTC
TRBJ2-7,TRBD1,TRBV15,once,CATSRAGTGPYEQYF,TGTGCCACCAGCAGAGCCGGGACAGGACCCTACGAGCAGTACTTC
TRBJ2-2,NA,TRBV4-1,NA,CASSQDQTNTGELFF,TGCGCCAGCAGCCAAGATCAAACGAACACCGGGGAGCTGTTTTTT
TRBJ1-5,NA,TRBV6-1,NA,CASSDGQAQHF,TGTGCCAGCAGTGACGGTCAGGCCCAGCATTTT
TRBJ2-7,NA,TRBV6-5,NA,CASSTRGMAEQYF,TGTGCCAGCAGTACCCGGGGGATGGCCGAGCAGTACTTC
TRBJ2-3,TRBD2,TRBV7-2,NA,CASSLATSGRADTQYF,TGTGCCAGCAGCTTAGCGACTAGCGGGAGGGCAGATACGCAGTATTTT